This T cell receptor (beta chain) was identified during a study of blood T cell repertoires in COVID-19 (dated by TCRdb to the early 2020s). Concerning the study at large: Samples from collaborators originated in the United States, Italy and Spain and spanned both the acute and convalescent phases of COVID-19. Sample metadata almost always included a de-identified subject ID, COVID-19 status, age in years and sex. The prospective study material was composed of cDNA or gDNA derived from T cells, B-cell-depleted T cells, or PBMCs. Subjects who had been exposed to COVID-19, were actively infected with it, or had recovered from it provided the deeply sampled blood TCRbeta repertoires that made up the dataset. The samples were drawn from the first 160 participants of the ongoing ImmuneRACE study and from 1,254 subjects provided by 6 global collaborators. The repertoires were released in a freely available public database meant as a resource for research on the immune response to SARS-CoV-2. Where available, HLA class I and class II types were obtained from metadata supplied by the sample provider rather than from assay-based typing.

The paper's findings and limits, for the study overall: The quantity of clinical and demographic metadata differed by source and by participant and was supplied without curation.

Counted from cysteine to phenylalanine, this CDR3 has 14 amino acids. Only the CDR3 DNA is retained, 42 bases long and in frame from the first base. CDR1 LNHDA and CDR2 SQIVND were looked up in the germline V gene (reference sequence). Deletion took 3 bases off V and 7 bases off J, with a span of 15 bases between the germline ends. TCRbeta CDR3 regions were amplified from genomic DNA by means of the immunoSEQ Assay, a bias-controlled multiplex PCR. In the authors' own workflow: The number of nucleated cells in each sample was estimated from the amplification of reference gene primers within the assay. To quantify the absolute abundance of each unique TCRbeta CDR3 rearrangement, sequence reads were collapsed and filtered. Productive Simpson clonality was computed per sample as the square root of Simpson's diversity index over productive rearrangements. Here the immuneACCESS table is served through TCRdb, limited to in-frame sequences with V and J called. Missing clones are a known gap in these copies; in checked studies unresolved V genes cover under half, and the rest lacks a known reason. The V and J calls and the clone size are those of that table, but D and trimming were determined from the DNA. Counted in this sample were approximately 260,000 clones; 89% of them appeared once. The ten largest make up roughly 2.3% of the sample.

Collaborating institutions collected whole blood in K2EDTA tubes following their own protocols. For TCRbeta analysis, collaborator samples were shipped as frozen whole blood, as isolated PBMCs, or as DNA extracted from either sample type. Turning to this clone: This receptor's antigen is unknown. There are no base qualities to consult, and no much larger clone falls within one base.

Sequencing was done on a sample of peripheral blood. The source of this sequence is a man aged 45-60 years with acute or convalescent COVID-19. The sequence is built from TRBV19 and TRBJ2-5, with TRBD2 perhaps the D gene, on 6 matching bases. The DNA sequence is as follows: TGTGCCAGTAGTATCGGAGGAGGGGACGCGACCCAGTACTTC. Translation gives CASSIGGGDATQYF.